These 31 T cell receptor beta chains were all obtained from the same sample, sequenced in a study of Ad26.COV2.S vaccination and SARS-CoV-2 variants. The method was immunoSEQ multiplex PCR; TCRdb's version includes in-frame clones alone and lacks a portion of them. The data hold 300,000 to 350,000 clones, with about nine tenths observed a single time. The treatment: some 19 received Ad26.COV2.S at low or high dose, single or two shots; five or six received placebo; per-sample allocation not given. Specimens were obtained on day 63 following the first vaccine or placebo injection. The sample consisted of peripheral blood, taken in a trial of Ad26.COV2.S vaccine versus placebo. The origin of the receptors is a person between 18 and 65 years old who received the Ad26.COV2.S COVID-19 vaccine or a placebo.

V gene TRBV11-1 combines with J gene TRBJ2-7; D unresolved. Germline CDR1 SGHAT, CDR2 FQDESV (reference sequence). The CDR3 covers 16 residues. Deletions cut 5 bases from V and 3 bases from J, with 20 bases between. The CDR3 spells CASSPTPDPTLYEQYV. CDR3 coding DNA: TGTGCCAGCAGCCCGACGCCGGACCCGACCCTCTACGAGCAGTACGTC.

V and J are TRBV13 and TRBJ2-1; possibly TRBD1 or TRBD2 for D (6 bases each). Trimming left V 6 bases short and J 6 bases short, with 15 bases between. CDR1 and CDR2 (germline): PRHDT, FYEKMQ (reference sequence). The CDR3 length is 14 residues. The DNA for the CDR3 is TGTGCCAGCAGTTCAGAGGGGGGTGGCAATGAGCAGTTCTTC. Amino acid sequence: CASSSEGGGNEQFF.

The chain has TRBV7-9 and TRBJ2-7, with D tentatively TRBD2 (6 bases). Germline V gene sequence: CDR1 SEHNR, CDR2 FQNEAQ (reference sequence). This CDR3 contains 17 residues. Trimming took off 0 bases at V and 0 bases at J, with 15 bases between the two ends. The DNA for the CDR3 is TGTGCCAGCAGCTTAGCGGTCACTTGGGAGGACTCCTACGAGCAGTACTTC. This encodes CASSLAVTWEDSYEQYF.

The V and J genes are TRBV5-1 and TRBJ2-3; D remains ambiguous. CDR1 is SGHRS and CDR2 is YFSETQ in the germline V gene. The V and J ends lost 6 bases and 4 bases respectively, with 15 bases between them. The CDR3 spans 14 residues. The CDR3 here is CASIGLSGADTQYF. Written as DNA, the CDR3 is TGCGCCAGCATTGGCTTGTCTGGCGCAGATACGCAGTATTTT.

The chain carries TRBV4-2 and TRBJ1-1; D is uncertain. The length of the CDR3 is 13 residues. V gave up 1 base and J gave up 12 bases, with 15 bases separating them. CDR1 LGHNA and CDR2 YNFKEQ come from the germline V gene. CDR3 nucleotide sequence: TGTGCCAGCAGCCAAGGCCTCTCCCAGGCATCTTTCTTT. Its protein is CASSQGLSQASFF.

CDR3 in DNA: TGTGCCAGCAGCCCTGGGACAGGGGCCTCCTCTGGGGCCAACGTCCTGACTTTC. Translated: CASSPGTGASSGANVLTF. The rearrangement links TRBV3-1 (or the pseudogene TRBV3-2) to TRBJ2-6; 10 bases fit TRBD1. V lost 4 bases to trimming and J lost 0 bases; unmatched junction nucleotides: 6. Germline loops: CDR1 LGHDT, CDR2 YNNKEL (reference sequence). The CDR3 has 18 amino acids.

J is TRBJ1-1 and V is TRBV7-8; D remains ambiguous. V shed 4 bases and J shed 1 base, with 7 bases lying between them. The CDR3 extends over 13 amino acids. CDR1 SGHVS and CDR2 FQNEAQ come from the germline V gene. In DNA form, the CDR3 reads TGTGCCAGCAGCTCCGATGCGAACACTGAAGCTTTCTTT. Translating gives CASSSDANTEAFF.

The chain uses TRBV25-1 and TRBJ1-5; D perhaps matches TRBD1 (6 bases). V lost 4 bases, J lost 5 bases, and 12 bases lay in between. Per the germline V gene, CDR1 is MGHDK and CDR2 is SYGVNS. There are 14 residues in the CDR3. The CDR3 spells CASSGHRADQPQHF. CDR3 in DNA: TGTGCCAGCAGTGGTCACAGGGCTGATCAGCCCCAGCATTTT.

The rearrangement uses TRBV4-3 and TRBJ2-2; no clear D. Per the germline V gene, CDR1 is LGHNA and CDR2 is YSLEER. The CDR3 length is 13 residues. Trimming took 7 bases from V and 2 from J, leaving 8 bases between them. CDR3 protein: CASKPPNTGELFF. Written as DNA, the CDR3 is TGCGCCAGCAAGCCCCCCAACACCGGGGAGCTGTTTTTT.

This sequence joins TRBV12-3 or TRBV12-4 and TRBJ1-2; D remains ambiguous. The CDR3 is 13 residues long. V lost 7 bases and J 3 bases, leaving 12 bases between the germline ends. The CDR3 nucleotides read TGTGCCAGCAACTTCCTCGGGGACTATGGCTACACCTTC. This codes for CASNFLGDYGYTF.

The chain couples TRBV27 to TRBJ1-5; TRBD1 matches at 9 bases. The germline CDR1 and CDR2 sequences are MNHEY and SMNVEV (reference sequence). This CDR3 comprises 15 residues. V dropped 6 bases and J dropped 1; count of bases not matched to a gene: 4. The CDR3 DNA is TGTGCCAGCAGGTGGGGACAGGGCAGCAATCAGCCCCAGCATTTT. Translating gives CASRWGQGSNQPQHF.

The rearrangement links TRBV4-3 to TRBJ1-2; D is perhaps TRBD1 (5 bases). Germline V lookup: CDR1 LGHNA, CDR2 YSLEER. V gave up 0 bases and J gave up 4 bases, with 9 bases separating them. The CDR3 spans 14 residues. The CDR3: CASSQETGLYGYTF. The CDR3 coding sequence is TGCGCCAGCAGCCAAGAAACGGGACTCTATGGCTACACCTTC.

CDR3 region: CASSSSGRPNYGYTF. In DNA, the CDR3 is TGTGCCAGCAGCTCCTCAGGACGACCTAACTATGGCTACACCTTC. J is TRBJ1-2 and V is TRBV7-2; no definite D call. Germline V gene data show CDR1 as SGHTA and CDR2 as FQGNSA. There are 15 residues in the CDR3. V lost 4 bases and J 0 bases, leaving 12 bases between the germline ends.

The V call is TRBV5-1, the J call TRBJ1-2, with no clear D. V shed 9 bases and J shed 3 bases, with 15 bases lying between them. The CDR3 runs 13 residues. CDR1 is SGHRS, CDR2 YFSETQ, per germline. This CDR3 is CAITDVRDYGYTF. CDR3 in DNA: TGCGCCATCACGGACGTAAGGGACTATGGCTACACCTTC.

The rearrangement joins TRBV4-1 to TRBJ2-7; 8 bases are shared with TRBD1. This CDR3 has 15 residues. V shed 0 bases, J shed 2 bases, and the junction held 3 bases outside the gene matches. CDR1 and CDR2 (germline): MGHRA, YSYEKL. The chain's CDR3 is CASSQEQGEAYEQYF. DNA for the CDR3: TGCGCCAGCAGCCAAGAACAGGGGGAGGCCTACGAGCAGTACTTC.

CDR3 in amino acids: CASSIEFYLFTEAFF. The CDR3 DNA reads TGTGCCAGTAGTATCGAATTTTACTTATTCACTGAAGCTTTCTTT. The J gene is TRBJ1-1, the V gene TRBV19; no definite D call. The CDR3 is 15 amino acids. The V end was cut by 3 bases, the J end by 4 bases, with 15 bases between. Germline V gives CDR1 LNHDA, CDR2 SQIVND (reference sequence).

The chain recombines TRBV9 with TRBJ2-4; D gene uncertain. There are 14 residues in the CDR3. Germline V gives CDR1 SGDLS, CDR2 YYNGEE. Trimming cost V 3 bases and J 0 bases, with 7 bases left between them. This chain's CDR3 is CASSETLAKNIQYF. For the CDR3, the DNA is TGTGCCAGCAGCGAGACGTTAGCCAAAAACATTCAGTACTTC. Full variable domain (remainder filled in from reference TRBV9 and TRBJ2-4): DSGVTQTPKHLITATGQRVTLRCSPRSGDLSVYWYQQSLDQGLQFLIQYYNGEERAKGNILERFSAQQFPDLHSELNLSSLELGDSALYFCASSETLAKNIQYFGAGTRLSVL.

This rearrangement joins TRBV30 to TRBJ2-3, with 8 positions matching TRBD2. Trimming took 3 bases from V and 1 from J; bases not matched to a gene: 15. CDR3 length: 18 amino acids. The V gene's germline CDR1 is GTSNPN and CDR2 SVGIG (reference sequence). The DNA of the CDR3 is TGTGCCTGGAGCCTAAGGGGAAGCGGGGGACCTGGCACAGATACGCAGTATTTT. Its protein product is CAWSLRGSGGPGTDTQYF.

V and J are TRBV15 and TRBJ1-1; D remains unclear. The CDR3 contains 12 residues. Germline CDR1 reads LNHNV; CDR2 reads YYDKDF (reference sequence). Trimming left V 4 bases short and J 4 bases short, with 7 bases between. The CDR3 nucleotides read TGTGCCACCAGCATTCGGGGCACTGAAGCTTTCTTT. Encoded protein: CATSIRGTEAFF.

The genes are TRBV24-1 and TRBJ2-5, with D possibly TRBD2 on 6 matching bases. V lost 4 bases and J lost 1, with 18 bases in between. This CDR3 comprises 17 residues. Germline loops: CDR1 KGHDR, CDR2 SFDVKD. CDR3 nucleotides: TGTGCCACCAGTGACCAGACGGGCGGGGACGCCCAAGAGACCCAGTACTTC. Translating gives CATSDQTGGDAQETQYF.

In DNA, the CDR3 is TGTGCCCTATCGGGGGGCGCCTACGAGCAGTACTTC. Translating it yields CALSGGAYEQYF. J is TRBJ2-7 and V is TRBV7-9, with a tentative D call TRBD2 (7 bases). The CDR3 runs to 12 residues. Germline CDR1 SEHNR, CDR2 FQNEAQ (reference sequence). V was cut by 11 bases and J by 2 bases, with 13 bases left in between.

Here the CDR3 reads CASSLGVENRLAKNIQYF. In DNA form, the CDR3 reads TGTGCCAGCAGCTTGGGTGTCGAAAACAGGCTAGCCAAAAACATTCAGTACTTC. This chain links TRBV5-6 with TRBJ2-4; possibly TRBD1 for D (5 bases). Germline CDR1 is SGHDT and CDR2 is YYEEEE. The CDR3 length is 18 residues. V lost 0 bases and J 0 bases, leaving 16 bases between the germline ends. The full variable domain, in which reference TRBV5-6 and TRBJ2-4 provide the parts outside the CDR3, is DAGVTQSPTHLIKTRGQQVTLRCSPKSGHDTVSWYQQALGQGPQFIFQYYEEEERQRGNFPDRFSGHQFPNYSSELNVNALLLGDSALYLCASSLGVENRLAKNIQYFGAGTRLSVL.

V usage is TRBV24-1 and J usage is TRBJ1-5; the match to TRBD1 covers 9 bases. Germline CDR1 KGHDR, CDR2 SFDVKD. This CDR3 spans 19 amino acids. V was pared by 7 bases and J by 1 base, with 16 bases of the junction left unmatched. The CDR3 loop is CATRRPRDREDKSNQPQHF. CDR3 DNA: TGTGCCACCAGACGACCCCGGGACAGGGAAGATAAGAGCAATCAGCCCCAGCATTTT.

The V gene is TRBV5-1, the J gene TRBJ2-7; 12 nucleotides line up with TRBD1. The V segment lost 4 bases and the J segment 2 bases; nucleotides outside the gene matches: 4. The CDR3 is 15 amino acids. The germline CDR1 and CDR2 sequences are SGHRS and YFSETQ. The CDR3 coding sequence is TGCGCCAGCAGCCCGGGGACAGGGGGCGCCTACGAGCAGTACTTC. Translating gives CASSPGTGGAYEQYF.

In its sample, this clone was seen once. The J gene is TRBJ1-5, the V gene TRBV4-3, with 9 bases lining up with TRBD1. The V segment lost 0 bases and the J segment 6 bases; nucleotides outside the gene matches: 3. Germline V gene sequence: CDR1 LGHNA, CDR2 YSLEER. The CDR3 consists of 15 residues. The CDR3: CASSQEQGAIQPQHF. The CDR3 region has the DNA TGCGCCAGCAGCCAAGAACAGGGGGCAATTCAGCCCCAGCATTTT.

The CDR3 DNA reads TGTGCCAGCAGCTTAGATCACGGGGGGGAGACCCAGTACTTC. Its translation is CASSLDHGGETQYF. The chain couples TRBV11-2 to TRBJ2-5; TRBD2 matches 7 bases. Trimming at V came to 0 bases and at J to 5 bases, leaving 3 bases not matched to a gene. CDR1 and CDR2 (germline): SGHAT, FQNNGV. The CDR3 contains 14 residues.

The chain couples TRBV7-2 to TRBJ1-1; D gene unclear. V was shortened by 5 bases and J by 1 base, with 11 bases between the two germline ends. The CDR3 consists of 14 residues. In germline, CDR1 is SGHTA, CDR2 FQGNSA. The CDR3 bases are TGTGCCAGCAGCCCTACTTGGGCGAACACTGAAGCTTTCTTT. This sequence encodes CASSPTWANTEAFF.

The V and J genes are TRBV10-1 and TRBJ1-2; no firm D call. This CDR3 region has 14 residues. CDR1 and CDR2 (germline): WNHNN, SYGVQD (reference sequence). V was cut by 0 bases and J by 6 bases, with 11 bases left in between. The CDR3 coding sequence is TGCGCCAGCAGTGAGTCAGGGAGTCTGAATGGCTACACCTTC. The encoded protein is CASSESGSLNGYTF.

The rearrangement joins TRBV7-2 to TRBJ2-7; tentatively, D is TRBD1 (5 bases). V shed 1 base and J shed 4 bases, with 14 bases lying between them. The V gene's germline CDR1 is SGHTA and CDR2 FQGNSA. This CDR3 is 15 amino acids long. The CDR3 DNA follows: TGTGCCAGCAGCTTAGTGGGGCCCGGGTGGTACGAGCAGTACGTC. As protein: CASSLVGPGWYEQYV.

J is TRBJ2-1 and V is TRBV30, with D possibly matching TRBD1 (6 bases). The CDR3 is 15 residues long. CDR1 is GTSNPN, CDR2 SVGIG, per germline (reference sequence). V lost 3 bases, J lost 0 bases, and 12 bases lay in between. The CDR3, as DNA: TGTGCCTGGAGAGAACAGGGTTTCTCCTACAATGAGCAGTTCTTC. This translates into CAWREQGFSYNEQFF.

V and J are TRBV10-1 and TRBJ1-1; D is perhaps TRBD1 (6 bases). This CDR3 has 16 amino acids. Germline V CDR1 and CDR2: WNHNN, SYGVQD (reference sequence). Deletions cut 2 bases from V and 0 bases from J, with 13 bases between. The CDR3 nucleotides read TGCGCCAGCAGTGAGCCCGAGGGGGGGATGAACACTGAAGCTTTCTTT. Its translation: CASSEPEGGMNTEAFF.